This TCR beta chain was sequenced during a study of T-cell reconstitution after alpha-beta-depleted transplantation in children (dated by TCRdb to the mid-2010s). Regarding the complete study: The study quantitatively tracked T-cell immune reconstitution after TCRalphabeta/CD19-depleted allogeneic hematopoietic cell transplantation in children using TCR repertoire profiling.

V is pared back by 4 bases and J by 2 bases, with 15 bases lying between the germline termini. CDR1 and CDR2 were assigned from the germline V gene as MDHEN and SYDVKM. The CDR3 goes from the cysteine to the phenylalanine over 15 residues. Here the CDR3 DNA is all that survives: 45 bases in frame from base 1. The treatment or condition tag for this specimen amounts to: allogeneic hematopoietic cell transplantation with graft depleted of TCRalphabeta T cells and CD19 B cells. The transplant recipients were children given TCRalphabeta/CD19-depleted allogeneic hematopoietic cell grafts. Paper-wide results and their limitations: In some patients, the high TCRbeta diversity seen at day 60 was put down to recipient T cells and intrathymic progenitors that had survived conditioning. Over the following months the frequencies of hyperexpanded clones went down, and after one year T-cell counts and TCRbeta diversity were mostly credited to newly produced T cells. The apparently early alphabetaT-cell count recovery about two months after transplant was reportedly dependent on only several hundred rapidly expanded clones derived from non-depleted graft cells.

Remarks on this clonotype: Its antigen is still unknown. No per-base quality is available; no much larger clone lies one base away.

Receptors were amplified or captured by PCR. Reads for this sample came from an Illumina HiSeq 2500. Molecular barcoding was employed in the preparation of TCR libraries, with unique molecular identifiers being used to normalize TCRbeta repertoire quantification. TCRdb applied fastp at Q25 and MiXCR to the public reads, then kept only in-frame beta chains. Rows with a matching CDR3 protein are joined into one entry that keeps the most common DNA and genes. The sample includes 700,000 to 850,000 distinct CDR3 sequences, with approximately 15% observed a single time. Jointly, the top ten make up under 6% of the sample.

This clonotype was obtained from a male patient between 5 and 17 years old who had a stem cell transplant for acute lymphoblastic leukemia, so the T cells may come from the graft donor. This receptor chain uses TRBV28 and TRBJ2-7; the D gene is unclear. Sequences were derived from PBMCs, mostly from graft donor cells, sampled 360 days after TCRalphabeta/CD19-depleted stem cell transplant. CDR3 loop: CASSSHPLLTYEQYF. The DNA sequence is given as TGTGCCAGCAGTTCCCATCCCCTGCTCACCTACGAGCAGTACTTC.